Following are 8 T cell receptor beta chains from one sample sequenced in a study of blood T cell repertoires in COVID-19. Sequencing used immunoSEQ multiplex PCR; TCRdb keeps in-frame clones, though not all of them. This table holds fewer than 200,000 clones, 89% found once. The specimen sequenced was peripheral blood. These receptors were collected from a man younger than 35 who had recovered from COVID-19.

The chain is built from TRBV4-3 and TRBJ1-2, with a possible D match to TRBD1 (5 bases). This CDR3 is built from 12 residues. Deletions cut 1 base from V and 9 bases from J, with 9 bases between. Germline V CDR1 and CDR2: LGHNA, YSLEER. DNA of the CDR3: TGCGCCAGCAGCCAAGCTAGGGGTAGCTACACCTTC. It translates to CASSQARGSYTF.

This chain uses TRBV19 with TRBJ1-5, with D possibly TRBD1 on 5 matching bases. Germline CDR1 LNHDA, CDR2 SQIVND (reference sequence). This CDR3 comprises 14 residues. V lost 2 bases to trimming and J lost 4 bases, with 9 bases between them. The CDR3 reads CASSIQGGNQPQHF. The CDR3 DNA reads as TGTGCCAGTAGTATACAGGGTGGTAATCAGCCCCAGCATTTT.

The rearrangement links TRBV19 to TRBJ2-2; D might be TRBD2 (5 bases). The germline CDR1 and CDR2 sequences are LNHDA and SQIVND (reference sequence). V lost 4 bases to trimming and J lost 7 bases, with 10 bases between them. CDR3 length equals 13 residues. CDR3 protein: CASSREIGGELFF. The CDR3 coding sequence is TGTGCCAGTAGTAGGGAGATCGGCGGGGAGCTGTTTTTT.

The J gene is TRBJ2-3, the V gene TRBV5-4; 8 positions agree with TRBD2. The CDR3 is made up of 16 amino acids. The V gene's germline CDR1 is SGHNT and CDR2 YYREEE (reference sequence). V was clipped by 7 bases and J by 2 bases; unmatched bases: 12. CDR3 sequence reads: CASSVGLELTTDTQYF. The CDR3 DNA reads as TGTGCCAGCTCGGTGGGACTAGAGTTAACCACAGATACGCAGTATTTT.

The V call is TRBV5-4, the J call TRBJ2-3, with 7 bases matching TRBD1. This CDR3 is 15 amino acids long. The V gene's germline CDR1 is SGHNT and CDR2 YYREEE (reference sequence). V shed 4 bases, J shed 2 bases, and the junction held 7 bases outside the gene matches. The CDR3 loop reads CASSQRDSFTDTQYF. CDR3 coding DNA: TGTGCCAGCAGCCAACGGGACAGCTTCACAGATACGCAGTATTTT.

The chain couples TRBV6-5 to TRBJ2-1; 12 nucleotides align to TRBD2. The CDR3 covers 15 residues. In germline, CDR1 is MNHEY, CDR2 SVGAGI. After removal of 5 bases from V and 7 bases from J, the junction contained 6 bases not matched to a gene. CDR3 sequence: CASSPLAGGVNEQFF. The CDR3 DNA sequence: TGTGCCAGCAGTCCCCTAGCGGGAGGGGTAAATGAGCAGTTCTTC.

J is TRBJ1-5 and V is TRBV18; D may be TRBD1 (5 bases). This CDR3 contains 15 residues. V was shortened by 0 bases and J by 3 bases, with 9 bases between the two germline ends. Germline V gives CDR1 KGHSH, CDR2 LQKENI. As DNA, the CDR3 is TGTGCCAGCTCACCACCGGGGCGGACCAATCAGCCCCAGCATTTT. It yields the protein CASSPPGRTNQPQHF.

The chain links TRBV28 to TRBJ2-3; TRBD2 might be the D (5 bases). Germline assignment: CDR1 MDHEN and CDR2 SYDVKM. Trimming removed 4 bases from V and 0 bases from J, with 17 bases in between. The CDR3 totals 17 residues. CDR3 region: CASSSPLSGRSTDTQYF. CDR3 coding DNA: TGTGCCAGCAGTTCCCCCCTCAGTGGGAGAAGCACAGATACGCAGTATTTT.